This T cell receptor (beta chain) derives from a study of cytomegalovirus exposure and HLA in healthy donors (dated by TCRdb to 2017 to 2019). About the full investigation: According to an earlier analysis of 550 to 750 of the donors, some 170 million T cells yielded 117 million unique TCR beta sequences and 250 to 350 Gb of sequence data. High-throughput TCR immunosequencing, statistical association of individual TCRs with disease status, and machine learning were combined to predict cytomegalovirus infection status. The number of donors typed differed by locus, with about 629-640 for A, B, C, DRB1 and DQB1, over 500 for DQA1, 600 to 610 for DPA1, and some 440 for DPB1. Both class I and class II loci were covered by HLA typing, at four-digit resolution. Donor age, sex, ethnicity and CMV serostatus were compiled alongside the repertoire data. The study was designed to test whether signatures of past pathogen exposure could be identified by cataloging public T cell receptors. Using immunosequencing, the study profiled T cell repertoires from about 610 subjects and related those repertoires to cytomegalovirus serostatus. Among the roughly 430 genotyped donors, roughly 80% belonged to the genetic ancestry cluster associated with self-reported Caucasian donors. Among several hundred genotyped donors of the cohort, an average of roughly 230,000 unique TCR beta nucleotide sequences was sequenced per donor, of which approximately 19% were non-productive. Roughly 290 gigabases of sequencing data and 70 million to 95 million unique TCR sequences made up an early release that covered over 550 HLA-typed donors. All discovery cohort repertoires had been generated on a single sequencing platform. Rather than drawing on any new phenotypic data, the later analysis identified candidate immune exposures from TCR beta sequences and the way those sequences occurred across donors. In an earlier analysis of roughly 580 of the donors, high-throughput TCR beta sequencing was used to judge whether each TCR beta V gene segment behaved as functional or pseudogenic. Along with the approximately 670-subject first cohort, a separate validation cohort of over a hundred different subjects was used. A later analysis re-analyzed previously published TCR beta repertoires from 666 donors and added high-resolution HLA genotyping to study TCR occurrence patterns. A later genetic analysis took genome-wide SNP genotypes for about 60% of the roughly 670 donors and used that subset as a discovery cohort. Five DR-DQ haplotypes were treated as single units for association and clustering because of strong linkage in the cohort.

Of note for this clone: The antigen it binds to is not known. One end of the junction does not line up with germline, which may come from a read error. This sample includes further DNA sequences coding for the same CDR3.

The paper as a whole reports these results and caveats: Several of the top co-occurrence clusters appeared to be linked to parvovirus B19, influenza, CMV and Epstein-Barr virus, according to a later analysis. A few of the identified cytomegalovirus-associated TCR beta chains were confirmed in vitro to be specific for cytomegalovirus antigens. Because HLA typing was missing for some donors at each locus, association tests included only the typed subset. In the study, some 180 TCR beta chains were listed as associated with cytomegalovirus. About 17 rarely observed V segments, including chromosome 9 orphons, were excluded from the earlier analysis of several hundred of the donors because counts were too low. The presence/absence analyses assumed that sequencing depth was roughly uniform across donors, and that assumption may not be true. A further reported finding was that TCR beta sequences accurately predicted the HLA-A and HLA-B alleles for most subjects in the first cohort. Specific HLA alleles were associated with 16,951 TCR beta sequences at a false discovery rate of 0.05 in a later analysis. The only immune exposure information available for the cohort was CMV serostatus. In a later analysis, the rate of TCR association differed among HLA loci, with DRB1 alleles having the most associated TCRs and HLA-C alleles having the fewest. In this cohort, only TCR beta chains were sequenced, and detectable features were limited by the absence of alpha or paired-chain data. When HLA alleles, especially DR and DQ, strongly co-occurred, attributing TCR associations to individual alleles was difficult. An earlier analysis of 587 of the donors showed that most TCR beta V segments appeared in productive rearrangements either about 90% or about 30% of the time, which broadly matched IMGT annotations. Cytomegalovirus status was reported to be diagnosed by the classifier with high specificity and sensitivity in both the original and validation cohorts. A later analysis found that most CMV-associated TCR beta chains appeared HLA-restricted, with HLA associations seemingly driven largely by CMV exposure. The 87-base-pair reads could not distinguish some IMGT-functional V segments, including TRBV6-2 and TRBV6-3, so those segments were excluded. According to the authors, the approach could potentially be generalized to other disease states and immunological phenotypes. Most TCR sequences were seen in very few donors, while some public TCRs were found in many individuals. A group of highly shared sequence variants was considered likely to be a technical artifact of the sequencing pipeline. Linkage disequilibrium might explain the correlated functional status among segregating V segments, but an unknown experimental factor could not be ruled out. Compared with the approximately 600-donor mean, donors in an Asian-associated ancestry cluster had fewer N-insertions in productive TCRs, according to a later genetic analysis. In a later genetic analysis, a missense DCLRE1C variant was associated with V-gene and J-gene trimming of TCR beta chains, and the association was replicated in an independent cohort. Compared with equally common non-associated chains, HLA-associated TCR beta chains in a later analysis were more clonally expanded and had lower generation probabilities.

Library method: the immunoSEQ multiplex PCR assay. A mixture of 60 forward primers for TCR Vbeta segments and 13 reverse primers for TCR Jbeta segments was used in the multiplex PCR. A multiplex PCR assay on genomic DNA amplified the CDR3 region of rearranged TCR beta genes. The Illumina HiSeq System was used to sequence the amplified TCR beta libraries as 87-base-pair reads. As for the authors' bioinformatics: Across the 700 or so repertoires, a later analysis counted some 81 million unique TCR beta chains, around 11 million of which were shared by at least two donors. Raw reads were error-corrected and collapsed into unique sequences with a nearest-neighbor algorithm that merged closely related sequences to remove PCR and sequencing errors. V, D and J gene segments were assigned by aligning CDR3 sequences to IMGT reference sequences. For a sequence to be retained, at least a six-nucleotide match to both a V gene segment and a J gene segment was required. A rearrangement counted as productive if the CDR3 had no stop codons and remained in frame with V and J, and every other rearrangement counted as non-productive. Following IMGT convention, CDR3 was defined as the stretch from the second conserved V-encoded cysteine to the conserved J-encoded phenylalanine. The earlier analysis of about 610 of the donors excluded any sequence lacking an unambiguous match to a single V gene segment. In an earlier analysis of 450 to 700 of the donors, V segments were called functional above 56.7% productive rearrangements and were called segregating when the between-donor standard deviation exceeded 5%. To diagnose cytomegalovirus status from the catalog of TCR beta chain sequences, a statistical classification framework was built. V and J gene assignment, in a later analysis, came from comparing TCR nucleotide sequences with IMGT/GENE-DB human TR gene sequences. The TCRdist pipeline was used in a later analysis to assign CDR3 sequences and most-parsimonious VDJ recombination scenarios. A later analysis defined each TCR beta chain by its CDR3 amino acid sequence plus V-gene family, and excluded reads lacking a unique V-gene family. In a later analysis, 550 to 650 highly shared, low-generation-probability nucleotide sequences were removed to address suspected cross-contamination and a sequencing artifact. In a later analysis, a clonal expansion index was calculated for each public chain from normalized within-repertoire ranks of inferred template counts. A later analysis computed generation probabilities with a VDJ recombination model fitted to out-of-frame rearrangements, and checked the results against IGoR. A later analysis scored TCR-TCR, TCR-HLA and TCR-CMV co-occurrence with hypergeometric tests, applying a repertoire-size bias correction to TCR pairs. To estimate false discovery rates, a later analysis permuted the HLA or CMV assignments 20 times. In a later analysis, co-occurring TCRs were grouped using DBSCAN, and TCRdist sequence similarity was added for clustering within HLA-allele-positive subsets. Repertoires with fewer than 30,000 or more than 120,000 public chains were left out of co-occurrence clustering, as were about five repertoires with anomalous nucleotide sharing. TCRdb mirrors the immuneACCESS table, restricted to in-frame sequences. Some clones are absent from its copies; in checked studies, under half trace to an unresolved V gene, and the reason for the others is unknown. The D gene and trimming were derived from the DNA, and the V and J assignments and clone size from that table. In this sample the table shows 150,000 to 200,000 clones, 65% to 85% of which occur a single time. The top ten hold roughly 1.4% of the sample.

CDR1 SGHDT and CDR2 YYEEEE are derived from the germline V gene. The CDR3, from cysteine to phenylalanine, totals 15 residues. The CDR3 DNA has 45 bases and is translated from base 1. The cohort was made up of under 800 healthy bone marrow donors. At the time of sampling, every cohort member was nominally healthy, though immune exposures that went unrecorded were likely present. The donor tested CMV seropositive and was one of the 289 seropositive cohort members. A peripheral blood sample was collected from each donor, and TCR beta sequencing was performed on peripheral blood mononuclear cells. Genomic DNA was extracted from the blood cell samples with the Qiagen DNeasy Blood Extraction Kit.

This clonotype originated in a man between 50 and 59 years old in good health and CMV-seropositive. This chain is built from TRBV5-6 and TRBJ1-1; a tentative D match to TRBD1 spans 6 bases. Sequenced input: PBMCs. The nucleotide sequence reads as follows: TGTGCCAGCAGCAACGGACAGTTAACGAACACCGAAGCTTTCTTT. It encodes CASSNGQLTNTEAFF.